A single sample is the source of the 15 T cell receptor beta chains below, sequenced in a study of T-cell memory formation after mild COVID-19. MiXCR, run by TCRdb on the 5' RACE reads, gives a single entry per CDR3 protein. The sample has 180,000 or so distinct CDR3 sequences; about 9.9% are singletons. The sequenced material came from PBMCs or a T cell subset sorted from them (not recorded which). Source of these receptors: a man aged 18-30 years who had mild COVID-19 (a few samples of this study predate the infection). Cell type and time point are not known.

This clonotype turned up a few times. The genes are TRBV24-1 and TRBJ2-2; no reliable D call. The CDR3 is 14 residues long. Germline CDR1 and CDR2: KGHDR and SFDVKD. V was pared by 5 bases and J by 3 bases, with 9 bases between. CDR3 sequence: CATSARTDTGELFF. The CDR3 DNA is TGTGCCACCAGTGCCAGGACGGACACCGGGGAGCTGTTTTTT.

This clonotype was recorded a few times. The chain combines TRBV9 with TRBJ1-1, with no clear D. Germline V gives CDR1 SGDLS, CDR2 YYNGEE. The V gene lost 1 base and the J gene lost 3 bases, with 13 bases spanning the gap. The CDR3 sequence is 15 residues long. This chain's CDR3 is CASSVQGRADTEAFF. CDR3 nucleotides: TGTGCCAGCAGCGTACAAGGAAGGGCGGACACTGAAGCTTTCTTT.

The sample holds a few counts of this clonotype. The chain links TRBV6-2 or TRBV6-3 to TRBJ2-1; D is possibly TRBD2 (5 bases). There are 20 residues in the CDR3. V lost 0 bases and J lost 0, with 21 bases in between. Germline assignment: CDR1 MNHEY and CDR2 SVGEGT. Written as DNA, the CDR3 is TGTGCCAGCAGTTACTCGCCTAGCCAGAGAGAGCAGACCTCCTACAATGAGCAGTTCTTC. It yields the protein CASSYSPSQREQTSYNEQFF.

This clonotype was observed at least ten times. The chain employs TRBV15 and TRBJ2-5; 9 nucleotides agree with TRBD1. This CDR3 is built from 16 residues. J was trimmed by 2 bases and V by 0 bases; bases with no gene match: 4. CDR1 and CDR2 from the germline V gene are LNHNV and YYDKDF (reference sequence). CDR3 nucleotide sequence: TGTGCCACCAGCAGAGATCCACAGGGGGCACAAGAGACCCAGTACTTC. Translating gives CATSRDPQGAQETQYF.

Many counts were recorded for this clonotype. V is TRBV2 and J is TRBJ2-1; D is undetermined. CDR3 length: 11 amino acids. CDR1 SNHLY and CDR2 FYNNEI come from the germline V gene. Trimming left V 8 bases short and J 4 bases short, with 6 bases between. DNA of the CDR3: TGTGCCAGCGGCCTATACAATGAGCAGTTCTTC. Translation: CASGLYNEQFF.

V gene TRBV12-3 or TRBV12-4 combines with J gene TRBJ2-7; D is perhaps TRBD1 (5 bases). Between the trimmed V and J ends, which lost 5 bases and 5 bases, there was a span of 19 bases. The CDR3 runs to 15 residues. The CDR3 DNA is TGTGCCAGCAGTGCCGCCAGGGCTGGGGTGGACGAGCAGTACGTC. This gives the protein CASSAARAGVDEQYV.

This chain connects TRBV12-3 or TRBV12-4 to TRBJ1-2; TRBD1 agrees at 8 bases. This CDR3 region has 14 residues. J lost 6 bases, V lost 1 base, and 4 bases had no gene match. CDR3 DNA sequence: TGTGCCAGCAGTTTAGGCAGGGGGCGGCATGGCTACACCTTC. It encodes CASSLGRGRHGYTF.

This clonotype was recorded a few times. The chain combines TRBV6-5 with TRBJ2-5; D possibly matches TRBD1 or TRBD2 (7 bases each). The germline V gene has CDR1 MNHEY and CDR2 SVGAGI. This CDR3 has 15 amino acids. V was clipped by 5 bases and J by 2 bases, with 15 bases between them. CDR3 in amino acids: CASSQPGGQQETQYF. CDR3 coding DNA: TGTGCCAGCAGTCAACCGGGGGGACAGCAAGAGACCCAGTACTTC.

This clonotype was observed a few times. The chain links TRBV7-2 to TRBJ2-3, with 9 nucleotides matching TRBD2. CDR1 and CDR2 from the germline V gene are SGHTA and FQGNSA. V trimming: 5 bases; J trimming: 2 bases; junction bases outside the gene matches: 5. The CDR3 totals 15 residues. This CDR3 reads CASSLGLAHTDTQYF. In nucleotides, the CDR3 is TGTGCCAGCAGCCTCGGACTAGCGCACACAGATACGCAGTATTTT.

This clonotype was counted many times. This chain joins TRBV10-3 and TRBJ2-7; tentatively, D is TRBD2 (7 bases). The CDR3 sequence is 15 residues long. Looked up from germline, CDR1 is ENHRY and CDR2 is SYGVKD. V was clipped by 3 bases and J by 7 bases, with 19 bases between them. In DNA form, the CDR3 reads TGTGCCATCAGTGACCCCCGAGGGGGGGGGGCGGAGCAGTACTTC. Protein: CAISDPRGGGAEQYF.

This clonotype was seen repeatedly, ten times or more. The V call is TRBV7-2, the J call TRBJ2-5, with 8 nucleotides matching TRBD2. This CDR3 contains 16 residues. CDR1 is SGHTA, CDR2 FQGNSA, per germline. Losses at the gene ends were 1 base for V and 2 bases for J; bases not matched to a gene: 6. The CDR3 nucleotides read TGTGCCAGCAGCTTAGTAAGCGGGGGAACACAAGAGACCCAGTACTTC. This gives the protein CASSLVSGGTQETQYF.

The chain joins TRBV5-1 to TRBJ2-3, with D maybe TRBD2 (6 bases). Trimming removed 4 bases at V and 1 base at J, with 13 bases between. The CDR3 totals 15 residues. Germline CDR1 and CDR2: SGHRS and YFSETQ. The CDR3 protein is CASSISGLRTDTQYF. The CDR3 DNA sequence: TGCGCCAGCAGCATATCGGGACTCCGCACAGATACGCAGTATTTT.

V gene TRBV9 combines with J gene TRBJ2-7, with 10 bases identical to TRBD2. Germline assignment: CDR1 SGDLS and CDR2 YYNGEE. This CDR3 is 20 amino acids long. Losses at the gene ends were 0 bases for V and 4 bases for J; bases not matched to a gene: 19. The chain's CDR3 is CASSVGRRTAGGTEPYEQYV. CDR3 DNA sequence: TGTGCCAGCAGCGTAGGAAGGAGGACAGCGGGAGGGACAGAGCCTTACGAGCAGTACGTC.

The chain recombines TRBV12-3 or TRBV12-4 with TRBJ1-5, with D unresolved. There are 13 residues in the CDR3. V gave up 6 bases and J gave up 6 bases, with 12 bases separating them. CDR3 protein: CASSINNGQPQHF. Written as DNA, the CDR3 is TGTGCCAGCAGCATAAACAACGGTCAGCCCCAGCATTTT.

The J gene is TRBJ2-2, the V gene TRBV7-2; 7 bases are shared with TRBD2. This CDR3 comprises 14 residues. Germline V gene sequence: CDR1 SGHTA, CDR2 FQGNSA. J lost 4 bases, V lost 5 bases, and 4 bases had no gene match. The CDR3 is CASSPSGATGELFF. CDR3 in DNA: TGTGCCAGCAGCCCCAGCGGGGCCACCGGGGAGCTGTTTTTT.